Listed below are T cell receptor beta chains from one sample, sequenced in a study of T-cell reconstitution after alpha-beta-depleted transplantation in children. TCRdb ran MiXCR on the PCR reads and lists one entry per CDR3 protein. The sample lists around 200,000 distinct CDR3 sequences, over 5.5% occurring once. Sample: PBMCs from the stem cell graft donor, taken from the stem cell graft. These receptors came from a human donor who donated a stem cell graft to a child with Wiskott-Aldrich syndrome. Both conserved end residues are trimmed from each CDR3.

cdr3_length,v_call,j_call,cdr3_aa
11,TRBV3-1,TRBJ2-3,ASSHRDSDTQY
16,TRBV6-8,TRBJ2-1,ASSYSWTSGHTYNEQF
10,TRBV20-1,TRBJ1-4,SARLSGEKLF
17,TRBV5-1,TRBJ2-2,ASSLGPEGETYKTGELF
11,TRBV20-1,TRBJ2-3,SARAGGADTQY
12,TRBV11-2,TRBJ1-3,ASAPVPPGNTIY
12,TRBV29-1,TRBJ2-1,SVVKTSPFDRQF
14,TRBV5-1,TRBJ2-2,ASSSQVGSNTGELF
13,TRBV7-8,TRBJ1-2,ASSLVDGPSYGYT
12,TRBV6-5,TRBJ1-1,ASSHDRPNTEAF
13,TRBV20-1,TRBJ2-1,SASRLAGAGNEQF
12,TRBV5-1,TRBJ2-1,ASSDRDTFDEQF
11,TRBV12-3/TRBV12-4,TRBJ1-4,ASSLTINEKLF
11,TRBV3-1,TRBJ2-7,ASSSPARDEQY
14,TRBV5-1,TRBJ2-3,ASRPGLARSTDTQY
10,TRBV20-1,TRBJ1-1,SASNRNTEAF
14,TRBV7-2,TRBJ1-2,ASSLVWDRGNYGYT
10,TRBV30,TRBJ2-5,ACHRGQETQY
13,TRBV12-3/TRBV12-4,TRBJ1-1,ASSLARPGGTEAF
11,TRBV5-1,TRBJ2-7,TSSLTGSYEQY
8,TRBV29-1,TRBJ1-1,SVTGTEAF
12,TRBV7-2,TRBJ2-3,ASSLAGGGQPRY
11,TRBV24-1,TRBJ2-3,ATERTSTDTQY
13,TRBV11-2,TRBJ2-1,ASSLRGQAVNEQF
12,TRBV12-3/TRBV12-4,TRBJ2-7,ASGFSGPSYEQY
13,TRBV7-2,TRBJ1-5,ASSVTGTANQPQH
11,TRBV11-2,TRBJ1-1,ASSRPMGTEAF
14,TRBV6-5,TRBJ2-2,ASSYSVGPNTGELF
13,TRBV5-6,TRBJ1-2,ASSLGVTGTLGYT
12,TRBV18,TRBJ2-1,ASSLGTSYNEQF
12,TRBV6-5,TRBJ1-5,ASSYGQGYQPQH
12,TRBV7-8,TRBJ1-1,ASSFSSLNTEAF
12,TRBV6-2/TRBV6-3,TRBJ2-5,ASRRGQGGETQY
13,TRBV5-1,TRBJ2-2,ASSGPPADTGELF
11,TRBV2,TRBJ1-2,ASTEAGLWGYT
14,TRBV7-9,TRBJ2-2,ASSLAGTVNTGELF
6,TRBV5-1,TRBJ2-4,ASPADY
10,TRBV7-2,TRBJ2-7,ASGVARARQY
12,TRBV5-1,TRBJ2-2,ASSLQQGTGELF
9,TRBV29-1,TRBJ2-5,SVVYWETQY
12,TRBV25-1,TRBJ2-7,ASSEIGTSYEQY
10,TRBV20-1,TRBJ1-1,SASTGGTEAF
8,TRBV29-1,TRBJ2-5,SVGLETQY
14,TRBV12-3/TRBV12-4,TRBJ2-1,ASSLGSANSYNEQF
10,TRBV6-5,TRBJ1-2,ALRLGNYGYT
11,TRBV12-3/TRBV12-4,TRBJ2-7,ASSLPNSYEQY
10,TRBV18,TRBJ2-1,ASSPGGTGQF
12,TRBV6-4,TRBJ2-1,ASSDSNRAEPQF
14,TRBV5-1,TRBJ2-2,ASSPGTRGRTGELF
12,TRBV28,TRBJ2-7,ASSGQGISYEQY
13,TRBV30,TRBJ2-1,AWRHLAGGLNEQF
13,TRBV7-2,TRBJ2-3,ASSPITDYTDTQY
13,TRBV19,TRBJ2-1,ASSITGGMSGEQF
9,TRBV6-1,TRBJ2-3,ASNFGDTQY
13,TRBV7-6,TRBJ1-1,ASSLIQGVGPEAF